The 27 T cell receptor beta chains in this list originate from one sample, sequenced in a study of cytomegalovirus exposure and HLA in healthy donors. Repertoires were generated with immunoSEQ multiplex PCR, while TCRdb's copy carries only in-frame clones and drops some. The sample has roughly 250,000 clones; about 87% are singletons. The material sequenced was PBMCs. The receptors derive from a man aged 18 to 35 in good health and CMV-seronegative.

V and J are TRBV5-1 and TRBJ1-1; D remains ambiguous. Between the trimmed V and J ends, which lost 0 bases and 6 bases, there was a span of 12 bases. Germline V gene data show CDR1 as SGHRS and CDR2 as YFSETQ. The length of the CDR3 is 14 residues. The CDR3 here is CASSLDTTGAEAFF. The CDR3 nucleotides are TGCGCCAGCAGCTTGGACACCACCGGGGCTGAAGCTTTCTTT.

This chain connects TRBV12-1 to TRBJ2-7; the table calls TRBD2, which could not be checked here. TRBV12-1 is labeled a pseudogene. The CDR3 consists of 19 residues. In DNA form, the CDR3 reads TGTGCCAGCAGCTGGCTACAGGGAAAATCGGGACTAGCGGGAGCCGAGCAGTACTTC. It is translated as CASSWLQGKSGLAGAEQYF.

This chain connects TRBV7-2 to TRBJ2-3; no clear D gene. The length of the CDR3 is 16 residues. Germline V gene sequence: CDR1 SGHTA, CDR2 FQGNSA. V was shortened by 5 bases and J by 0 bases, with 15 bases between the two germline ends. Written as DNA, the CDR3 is TGTGCCAGCAGCCCTTGGAGCCAGACTAGCACAGATACGCAGTATTTT. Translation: CASSPWSQTSTDTQYF.

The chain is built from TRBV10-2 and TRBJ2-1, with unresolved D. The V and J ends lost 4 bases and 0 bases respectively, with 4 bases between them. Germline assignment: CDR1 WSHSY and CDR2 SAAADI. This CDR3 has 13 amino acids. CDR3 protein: CASSGRSYNEQFF. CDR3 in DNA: TGCGCCAGCAGTGGTCGCTCCTACAATGAGCAGTTCTTC.

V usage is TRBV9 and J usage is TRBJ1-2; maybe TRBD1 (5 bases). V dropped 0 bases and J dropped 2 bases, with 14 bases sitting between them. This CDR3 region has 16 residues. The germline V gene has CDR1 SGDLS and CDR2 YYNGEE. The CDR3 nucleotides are TGTGCCAGCAGCGTAGCTGGGGGGGGGTCAAACTATGGCTACACCTTC. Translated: CASSVAGGGSNYGYTF.

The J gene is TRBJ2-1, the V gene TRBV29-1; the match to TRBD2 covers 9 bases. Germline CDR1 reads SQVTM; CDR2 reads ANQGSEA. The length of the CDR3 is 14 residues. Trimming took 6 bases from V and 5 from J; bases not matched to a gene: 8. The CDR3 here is CSVDRLAGNNEQFF. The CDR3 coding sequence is TGCAGCGTAGATAGGCTAGCGGGAAACAATGAGCAGTTCTTC.

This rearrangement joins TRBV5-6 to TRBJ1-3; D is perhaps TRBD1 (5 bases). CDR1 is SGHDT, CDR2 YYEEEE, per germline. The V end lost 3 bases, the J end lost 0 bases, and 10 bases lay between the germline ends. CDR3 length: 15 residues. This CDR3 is CASSWGLTSGNTIYF. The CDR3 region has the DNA TGTGCCAGCAGCTGGGGACTGACCTCTGGAAACACCATATATTTT.

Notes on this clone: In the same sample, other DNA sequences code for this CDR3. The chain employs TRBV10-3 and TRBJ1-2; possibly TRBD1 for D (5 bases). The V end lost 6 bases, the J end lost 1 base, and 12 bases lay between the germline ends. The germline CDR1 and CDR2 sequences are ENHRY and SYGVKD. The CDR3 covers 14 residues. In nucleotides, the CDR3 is TGTGCCATCAGCCTTACCGGGGGTAACTATGGCTACACCTTC. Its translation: CAISLTGGNYGYTF.

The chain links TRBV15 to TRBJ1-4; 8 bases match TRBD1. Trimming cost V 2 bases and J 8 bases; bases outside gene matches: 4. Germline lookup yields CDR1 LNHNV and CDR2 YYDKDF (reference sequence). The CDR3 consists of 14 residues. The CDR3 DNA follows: TGTGCCACCAGCAGAAGGCAGGGGGCGGAAAAACTGTTTTTT. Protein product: CATSRRQGAEKLFF.

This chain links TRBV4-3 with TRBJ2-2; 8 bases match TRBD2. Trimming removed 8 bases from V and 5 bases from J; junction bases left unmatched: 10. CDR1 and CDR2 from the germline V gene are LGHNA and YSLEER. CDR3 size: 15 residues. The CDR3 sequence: CASAPGGGRTGELFF. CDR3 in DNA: TGCGCCAGCGCTCCGGGCGGGGGGAGGACCGGGGAGCTGTTTTTT.

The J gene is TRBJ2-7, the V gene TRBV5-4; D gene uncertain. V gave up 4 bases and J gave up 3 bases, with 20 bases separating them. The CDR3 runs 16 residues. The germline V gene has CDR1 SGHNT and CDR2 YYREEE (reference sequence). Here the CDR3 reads CASSPQTSRVRYEQYF. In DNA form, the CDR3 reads TGTGCCAGCAGCCCCCAGACATCACGAGTTCGCTACGAGCAGTACTTC.

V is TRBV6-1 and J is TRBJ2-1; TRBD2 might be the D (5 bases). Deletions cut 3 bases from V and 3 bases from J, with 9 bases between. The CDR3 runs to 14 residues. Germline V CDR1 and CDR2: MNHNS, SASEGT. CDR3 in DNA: TGTGCCAGCAGTGAGGCGGAGGACTACAATGAGCAGTTCTTC. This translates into CASSEAEDYNEQFF.

CDR3 region: CASSPQQNDEQYF. Here the CDR3 DNA reads TGTGCCAGCTCACCCCAACAAAATGACGAGCAGTACTTC. The chain uses TRBV18 and TRBJ2-7; D remains unclear. Trimming cost V 3 bases and J 5 bases, with 11 bases left between them. Germline values: CDR1 KGHSH, CDR2 LQKENI. The length of the CDR3 is 13 residues.

As DNA, the CDR3 is TGTGCCTGTAAAGGGGGCCCGGGCGGTCAGCCCCAGCATTTT. Translated: CACKGGPGGQPQHF. The genes are TRBV30 and TRBJ1-5, with 7 bases that match TRBD1. The V gene's germline CDR1 is GTSNPN and CDR2 SVGIG (reference sequence). After removal of 6 bases from V and 6 bases from J, the junction contained 11 bases not matched to a gene. This CDR3 comprises 14 residues. The full variable domain, its missing parts supplied by reference TRBV30 and TRBJ1-5, is SQTIHQWPATLVQPVGSPLSLECTVEGTSNPNLYWYRQAAGRGLQLLFYSVGIGQISSEVPQNLSASRPQDRQFILSSKKLLLSDSGFYLCACKGGPGGQPQHFGDGTRLSIL.

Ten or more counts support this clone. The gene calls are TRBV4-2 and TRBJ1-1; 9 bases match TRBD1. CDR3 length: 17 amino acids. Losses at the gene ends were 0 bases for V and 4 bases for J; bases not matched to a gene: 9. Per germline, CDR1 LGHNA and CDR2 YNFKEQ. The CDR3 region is CASSQDPPGQGGTEAFF. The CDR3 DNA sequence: TGTGCCAGCAGCCAAGATCCGCCGGGACAGGGCGGCACTGAAGCTTTCTTT.

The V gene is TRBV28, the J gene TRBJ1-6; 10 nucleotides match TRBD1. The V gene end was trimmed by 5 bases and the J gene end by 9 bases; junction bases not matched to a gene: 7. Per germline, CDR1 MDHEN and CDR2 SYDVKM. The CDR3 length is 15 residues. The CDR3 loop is CASSPGQGLGSPLHF. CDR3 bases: TGTGCCAGCAGTCCGGGACAGGGGTTAGGTTCACCCCTCCACTTT.

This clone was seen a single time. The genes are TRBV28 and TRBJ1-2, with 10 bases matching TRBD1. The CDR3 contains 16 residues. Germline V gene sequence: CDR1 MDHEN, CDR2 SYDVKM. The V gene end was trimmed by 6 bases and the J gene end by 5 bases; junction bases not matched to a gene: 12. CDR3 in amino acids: CASRVEGQGILYGYTF. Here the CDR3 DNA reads TGTGCCAGCAGGGTCGAGGGACAGGGGATTTTGTATGGCTACACCTTC.

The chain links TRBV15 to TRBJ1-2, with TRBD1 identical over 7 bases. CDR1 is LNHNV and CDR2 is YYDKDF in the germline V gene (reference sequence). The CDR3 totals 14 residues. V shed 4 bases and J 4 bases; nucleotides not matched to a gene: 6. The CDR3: CATSNRGGGYGYTF. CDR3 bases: TGTGCCACCAGCAACAGGGGCGGCGGCTATGGCTACACCTTC.

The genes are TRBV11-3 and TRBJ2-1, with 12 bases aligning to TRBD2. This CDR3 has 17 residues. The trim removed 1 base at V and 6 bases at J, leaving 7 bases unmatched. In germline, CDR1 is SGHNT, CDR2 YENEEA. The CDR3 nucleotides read TGTGCCAGCAGCTTAGGTACTGGACTAGCGGGAATCAATGAGCAGTTCTTC. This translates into CASSLGTGLAGINEQFF.

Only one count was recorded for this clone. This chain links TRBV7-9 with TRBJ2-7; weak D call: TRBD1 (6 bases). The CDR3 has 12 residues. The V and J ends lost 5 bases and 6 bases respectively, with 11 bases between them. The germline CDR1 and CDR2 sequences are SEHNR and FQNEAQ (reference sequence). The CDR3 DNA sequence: TGTGCCAGCAGCATACAGGGAACCGAGCAGTACTTC. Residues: CASSIQGTEQYF.

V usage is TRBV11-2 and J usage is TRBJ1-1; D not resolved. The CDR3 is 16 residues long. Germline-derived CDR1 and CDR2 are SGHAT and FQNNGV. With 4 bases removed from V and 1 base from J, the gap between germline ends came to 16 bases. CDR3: CASSSHRLAQNTEAFF. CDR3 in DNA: TGTGCCAGCAGCTCCCACCGACTGGCGCAGAACACTGAAGCTTTCTTT.

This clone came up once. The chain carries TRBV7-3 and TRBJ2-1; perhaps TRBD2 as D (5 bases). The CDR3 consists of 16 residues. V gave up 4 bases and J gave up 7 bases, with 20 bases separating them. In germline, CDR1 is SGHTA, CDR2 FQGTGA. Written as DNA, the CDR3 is TGTGCCAGCAGCTACGTCCCCGCTAGCCCCAATAATGAGCAGTTCTTC. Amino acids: CASSYVPASPNNEQFF.

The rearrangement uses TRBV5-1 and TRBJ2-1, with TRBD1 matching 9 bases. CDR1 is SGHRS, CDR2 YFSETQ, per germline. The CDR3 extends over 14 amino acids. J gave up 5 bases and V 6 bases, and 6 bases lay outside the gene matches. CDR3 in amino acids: CASTTGTGNNEQFF. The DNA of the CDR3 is TGCGCCAGCACAACCGGGACAGGGAACAATGAGCAGTTCTTC. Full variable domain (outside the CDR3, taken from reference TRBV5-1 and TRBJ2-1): KAGVTQTPRYLIKTRGQQVTLSCSPISGHRSVSWYQQTPGQGLQFLFEYFSETQRNKGNFPGRFSGRQFSNSRSEMNVSTLELGDSALYLCASTTGTGNNEQFFGPGTRLTVL.

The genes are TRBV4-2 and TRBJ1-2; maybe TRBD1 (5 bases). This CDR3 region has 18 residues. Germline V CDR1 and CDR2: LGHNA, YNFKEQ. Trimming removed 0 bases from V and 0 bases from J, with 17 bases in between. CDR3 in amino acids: CASSQEGQAPITNYGYTF. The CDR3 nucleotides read TGTGCCAGCAGCCAAGAGGGGCAGGCCCCGATTACTAACTATGGCTACACCTTC.

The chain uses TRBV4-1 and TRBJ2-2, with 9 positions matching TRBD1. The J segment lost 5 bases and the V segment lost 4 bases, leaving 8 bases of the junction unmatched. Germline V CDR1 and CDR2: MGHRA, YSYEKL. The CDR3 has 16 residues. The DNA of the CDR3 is TGCGCCAGCAGCCGAGGGGGGACAGGGACTACCGGGGAGCTGTTTTTT. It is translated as CASSRGGTGTTGELFF.

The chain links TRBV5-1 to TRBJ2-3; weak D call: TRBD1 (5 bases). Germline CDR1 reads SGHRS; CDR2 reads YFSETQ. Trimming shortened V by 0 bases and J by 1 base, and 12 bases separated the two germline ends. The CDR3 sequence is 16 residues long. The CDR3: CASSLASQGGTDTQYF. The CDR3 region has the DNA TGCGCCAGCAGCTTGGCATCCCAAGGGGGCACAGATACGCAGTATTTT.

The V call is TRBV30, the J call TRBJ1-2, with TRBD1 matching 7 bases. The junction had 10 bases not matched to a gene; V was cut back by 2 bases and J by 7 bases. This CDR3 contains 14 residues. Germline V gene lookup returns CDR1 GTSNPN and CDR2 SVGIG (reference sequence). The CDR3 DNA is TGTGCCTGGAGTACCCTGACAGGGTCAGGTGGCTACACCTTC. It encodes CAWSTLTGSGGYTF.